This T cell receptor (beta chain) was captured by sequencing in a study of T cell responses to AZD1222 COVID-19 vaccine. This CDR3 spans 16 amino acids. V dropped 3 bases and J dropped 7; count of bases not matched to a gene: 12. The germline CDR1 and CDR2 sequences are MGHDK and SYGVNS. Measured with immunoSEQ multiplex PCR; TCRdb has only the in-frame clones, and not every one. The sample contains around 120,000 clones, roughly 92% of which appear only once. The sample consisted of peripheral blood, taken 28 days after the second AZD1222 dose. This sequence was found in an adult who received the AZD1222 COVID-19 vaccine. J is TRBJ1-5 and V is TRBV25-1, with 7 bases lining up with TRBD1. The CDR3 loop is CASSEYRGIRGQPQHF. The DNA of the CDR3 is TGTGCCAGCAGTGAGTACAGGGGAATTAGAGGGCAGCCCCAGCATTTT.